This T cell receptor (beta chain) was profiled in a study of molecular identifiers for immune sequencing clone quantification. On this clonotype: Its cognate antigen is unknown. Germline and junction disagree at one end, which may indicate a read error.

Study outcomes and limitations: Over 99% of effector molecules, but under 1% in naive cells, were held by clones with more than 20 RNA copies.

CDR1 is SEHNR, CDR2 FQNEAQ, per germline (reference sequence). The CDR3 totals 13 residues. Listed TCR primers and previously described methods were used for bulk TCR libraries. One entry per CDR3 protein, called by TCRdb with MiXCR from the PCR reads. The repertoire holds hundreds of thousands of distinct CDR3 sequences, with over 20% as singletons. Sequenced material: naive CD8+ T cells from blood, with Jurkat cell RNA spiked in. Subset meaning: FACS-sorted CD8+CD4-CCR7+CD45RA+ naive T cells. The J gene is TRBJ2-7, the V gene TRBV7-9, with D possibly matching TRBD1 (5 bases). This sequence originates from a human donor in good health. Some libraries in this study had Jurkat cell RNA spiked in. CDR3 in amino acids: CASSSANGGEGAF. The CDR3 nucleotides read TGTGCCAGCAGCTCAGCCAATGGCGGAGAAGGGGCCTTC.